This T cell receptor beta chain was recorded in a study of OX40 agonist ivuxolimab in advanced cancers. The repertoire was sequenced with immunoSEQ multiplex PCR; TCRdb's copy has only in-frame clones and lacks some. Of about 65,000 clones in the sample, around 86% are singletons; the top ten hold over 0.35%. Trimming cost V 5 bases and J 0 bases; bases outside gene matches: 3. Germline V gives CDR1 ENHRY, CDR2 SYGVKD. The CDR3 is 14 amino acids. Specimen: CD4+ or CD8+ T cells sorted from blood, collected in a trial of the OX40 agonist ivuxolimab. The chain couples TRBV10-3 to TRBJ1-2, with 7 bases matching TRBD1. The receptor's source is an adult with an advanced solid tumor such as melanoma, head and neck, liver or kidney cancer. The CDR3 reads CAISTTGANYGYTF. In nucleotides, the CDR3 is TGTGCCATCAGTACAACAGGGGCTAACTATGGCTACACCTTC.